Listed below are T cell receptor beta chains from one sample, sequenced in a study of blood T cell repertoires in COVID-19. Sequenced by immunoSEQ multiplex PCR; TCRdb stores in-frame clones only, minus some. The sample includes 250,000 to 350,000 clones, around 85% of them seen just once. Sequencing was carried out using peripheral blood. The receptors here all came from a woman aged 25 to 39 who had recovered from COVID-19. CDR3s include the opening cysteine and the closing phenylalanine or tryptophan. A D gene is named only where the DNA matches it firmly.

D gene	J gene	V gene	CDR3 DNA	CDR3 protein
.	TRBJ1-1	TRBV3-1/TRBV3-2	TGTGCCAGCAGCGTCACAGTGGGCGAAGCTTTCTTT	CASSVTVGEAFF
TRBD2	TRBJ2-7	TRBV6-2/TRBV6-3	TGTGCCAGCAGTTACAGGCGGGAGCAAAACTCCTACGAGCAGTACTTC	CASSYRREQNSYEQYF
.	TRBJ1-5	TRBV2	TGTGCCAGCAAAGAGGTACAGGGTATCAATCAGCCCCAGCATTTT	CASKEVQGINQPQHF
TRBD2	TRBJ2-5	TRBV3-1/TRBV3-2	TGTGCCAGCAGCCAAGGGTTTAGCGGGGGACAAGAGACCCAGTACTTC	CASSQGFSGGQETQYF
TRBD2	TRBJ2-1	TRBV5-4	TGTGCCAGCAGCCCGTCGGGCGGACTAGCGGGCTCCTACAATGAGCAGTTCTTC	CASSPSGGLAGSYNEQFF
TRBD1	TRBJ1-5	TRBV19	TGTGCCAGTAGTATCAGGGGGCAATTGGGCAATCAGCCCCAGCATTTT	CASSIRGQLGNQPQHF
.	TRBJ2-2	TRBV2	TGTGCCAGTAGACTCCGGGCCTTAGGGGCCACCGGGGAGCTGTTTTTT	CASRLRALGATGELFF
.	TRBJ2-7	TRBV9	TGTGCCAGCAGCGTAGGAGCTAGTTGGGACGAGCAGTACTTC	CASSVGASWDEQYF
TRBD2	TRBJ2-5	TRBV5-1	TGCGCCAGCAAGATCACTTCTAGCGGGGGGGAGACCCAGTACTTC	CASKITSSGGETQYF
TRBD1	TRBJ1-4	TRBV7-2	TGTGCCAGCAGCCCACCAGGACAGGCGCAAGAAAAACTGTTTTTT	CASSPPGQAQEKLFF
TRBD1	TRBJ2-7	TRBV6-5	TGTGCCAGCACCAAACCGGGACAGGGGGTCTACGAGCAGTACTTC	CASTKPGQGVYEQYF
TRBD1	TRBJ2-7	TRBV28	TGTGCCAGCAAGTTAGGGGGGACAGGGGGCGCTGAGCCCTACGAGCAGTACTTC	CASKLGGTGGAEPYEQYF